This T cell receptor beta chain came from a study of blood T cells in healthy people across ages. Whole-study findings and limits: The study could not conclusively compare naive and antigen-experienced cells, given its unsorted PBMCs. When set beside aged donors, long-lived donors presented more naive CD4+ cells and higher diversity.

Then a second PCR, running roughly 7 to 11 cycles, was carried out with a sample-barcoded 5' primer and a J-beta primer mix. Via MiXCR, TCRdb re-called the 5' RACE reads, giving one row per CDR3 protein. This sample has 980,000 or so distinct CDR3 sequences; roughly 50% occur once, and the top ten carry around an eighth. Germline CDR1 is SGHAT and CDR2 is FQDESV (reference sequence). Trimming pared 1 base from V and 0 bases from J, leaving 7 bases between. The CDR3 runs to 15 residues. In this sample, this clonotype turned up a few times. Its specificity is not known. The sample providers were healthy Caucasian people from Russia, aged roughly 6 to 90.

The sequence was obtained from a young man in good health. The chain is built from TRBV11-1 and TRBJ1-5; unclear D gene. Material: blood. The CDR3 protein is CASSLGRDSNQPQHF. The DNA for the CDR3 is TGTGCCAGCAGCTTAGGGCGGGATAGCAATCAGCCCCAGCATTTT.